Below, 20 T cell receptor beta chains from the same sample are listed, as sequenced in a study of CXCR3-negative and CXCR3-positive naive CD8 T cells. Study-level points and caveats: CXCR3-positive naive cells had TRB CDR3s that were more hydrophobic than CXCR3-negative naive cells had.

cDNA libraries for TRB were generated by 5' RACE incorporating UMI labels. TCRdb re-called the 5' RACE reads and shows each CDR3 protein once, DNA omitted. The sample holds just under 65,000 distinct CDR3 sequences. No antigens are known for them. The sample taken for sequencing was naive CXCR3+ CD8+ T cells from blood. The sample's subset: CD45RO-CCR7+CD27+CD95- naive CD8+ T cells expressing CXCR3 (TNR3+). The receptors were sampled from a human donor in good health. Some clones in this sample may be carry-over from other donors' samples.

This rearrangement joins TRBV19 to TRBJ2-6. There are 17 residues in the CDR3. The germline CDR1 and CDR2 sequences are LNHDA and SQIVND (reference sequence). CDR3 sequence: CASSLRRIDSGANVLTF. The full variable domain, rest sourced from reference TRBV19 and TRBJ2-6, is DGGITQSPKYLFRKEGQNVTLSCEQNLNHDAMYWYRQDPGQGLRLIYYSQIVNDFQKGDIAEGYSVSREKKESFPLTVTSAQKNPTAFYLCASSLRRIDSGANVLTFGAGSRLTVL.

The rearrangement uses TRBV29-1 and TRBJ2-2; the D call from TCRdb, TRBD1, cannot be confirmed without DNA. The CDR3 runs 13 residues. Germline CDR1 and CDR2: SQVTM and ANQGSEA. CDR3 amino acids: CSVEKGGAGELFF.

The CDR3 sequence: CSVSTSTGGQDTQYF. The chain uses TRBV29-1 and TRBJ2-3; TCRdb calls TRBD1, which cannot be checked without DNA. Per the germline V gene, CDR1 is SQVTM and CDR2 is ANQGSEA. This CDR3 has 15 amino acids.

The V gene is TRBV6-1, the J gene TRBJ2-7; TCRdb names TRBD1, which stays unverified in the absence of DNA. Germline CDR1 and CDR2: MNHNS and SASEGT. The CDR3 consists of 15 residues. The CDR3: CASSESGDSIYEQYF.

This chain uses TRBV3-1 with TRBJ2-7; the TCRdb D gene call, TRBD1, has no DNA to confirm it. Germline values: CDR1 LGHDT, CDR2 YNNKEL (reference sequence). CDR3 length: 16 residues. The CDR3: CASSQDRGGGEDEQYF.

The V and J genes are TRBV28 and TRBJ2-1; TCRdb picks TRBD2, but there is no DNA to check that call. Germline-derived CDR1 and CDR2 are MDHEN and SYDVKM. The CDR3 loop spans 15 amino acids. The CDR3 loop is CASSLSSWAGNEQFF. The full variable domain, completed using reference TRBV28 and TRBJ2-1, is DVKVTQSSRYLVKRTGEKVFLECVQDMDHENMFWYRQDPGLGLRLIYFSYDVKMKEKGDIPEGYSVSREKKERFSLILESASTNQTSMYLCASSLSSWAGNEQFFGPGTRLTVL.

The chain carries TRBV15 and TRBJ2-3; as DNA is missing, the TRBD2 call by TCRdb cannot be tested. CDR1 is LNHNV and CDR2 is YYDKDF in the germline V gene (reference sequence). This CDR3 is built from 12 residues. CDR3 region: CATSRVSRAQYF.

This rearrangement joins TRBV7-9 to TRBJ1-2; TCRdb indicates TRBD1, and absent DNA this call remains unverified. Germline V gene data show CDR1 as SEHNR and CDR2 as FQNEAQ (reference sequence). The length of the CDR3 is 15 residues. The CDR3 is CASSGPGQGVYGYTF.

The chain is built from TRBV29-1 and TRBJ2-3; TCRdb reports TRBD2, a call that lacks DNA to check it against. The CDR3 is 15 amino acids. Germline CDR1 and CDR2: SQVTM and ANQGSEA. This CDR3 is CSVIPLREYTDTQYF.

J is TRBJ1-1 and V is TRBV5-1; there is no DNA to check the TCRdb D call of TRBD1. The CDR3 contains 14 residues. Germline V gene data show CDR1 as SGHRS and CDR2 as YFSETQ. This CDR3 is CASSSLTGGTEAFF.

CDR3 sequence: CSVGDRNEKLFF. The gene calls are TRBV29-1 and TRBJ1-4; as DNA is missing, the TRBD1 call by TCRdb cannot be tested. This CDR3 contains 12 residues. CDR1 SQVTM and CDR2 ANQGSEA come from the germline V gene.

The chain carries TRBV5-6 and TRBJ2-7; the TCRdb call, TRBD1, lacks DNA for checking. This CDR3 has 14 amino acids. Germline lookup yields CDR1 SGHDT and CDR2 YYEEEE. CDR3 region: CASSFGTETYEQYF. The whole variable domain, filled in from reference TRBV5-6 and TRBJ2-7, reads DAGVTQSPTHLIKTRGQQVTLRCSPKSGHDTVSWYQQALGQGPQFIFQYYEEEERQRGNFPDRFSGHQFPNYSSELNVNALLLGDSALYLCASSFGTETYEQYFGPGTRLTVT.

This rearrangement joins TRBV20-1 to TRBJ2-5; TCRdb calls TRBD2, which cannot be checked without DNA. This CDR3 contains 17 residues. CDR1 is DFQATT, CDR2 SNEGSKA, per germline (reference sequence). CDR3 residues: CSARDWGSGRVQETQYF.

The chain joins TRBV27 to TRBJ1-2; TCRdb's D call, TRBD1, is unchecked because there is no DNA. This CDR3 spans 14 amino acids. Looked up from germline, CDR1 is MNHEY and CDR2 is SMNVEV (reference sequence). This chain's CDR3 is CASSFTTGLYGYTF.

The V and J genes are TRBV7-2 and TRBJ1-6. Per the germline V gene, CDR1 is SGHTA and CDR2 is FQGNSA. The CDR3 has 12 residues. The CDR3 reads CASSSVGSPLHF. The complete variable domain, with remaining parts taken from reference TRBV7-2 and TRBJ1-6, reads GAGVSQSPSNKVTEKGKDVELRCDPISGHTALYWYRQSLGQGLEFLIYFQGNSAPDKSGLPSDRFSAERTGGSVSTLTIQRTQQEDSAVYLCASSSVGSPLHFGNGTRLTVT.

The chain links TRBV29-1 to TRBJ1-2. The CDR3 consists of 18 residues. Germline values: CDR1 SQVTM, CDR2 ANQGSEA. The CDR3 is CSVDLPAQGRSPNYGYTF.

The chain joins TRBV15 to TRBJ2-5; TCRdb outputs TRBD2, but without DNA this stays unchecked. Germline assignment: CDR1 LNHNV and CDR2 YYDKDF (reference sequence). The CDR3 covers 15 residues. The CDR3 sequence is CATSRTGLAGETQYF.

The CDR3 loop reads CSVELGQGHYGYTF. The chain uses TRBV29-1 and TRBJ1-2; TCRdb calls TRBD1, which cannot be checked without DNA. Germline lookup yields CDR1 SQVTM and CDR2 ANQGSEA. There are 14 residues in the CDR3.

This chain connects TRBV7-6 to TRBJ2-5; TCRdb's assignment of TRBD2 cannot be checked, as there is no DNA. The germline V gene encodes CDR1 SGHVS and CDR2 FNYEAQ. This CDR3 spans 15 amino acids. CDR3 in amino acids: CASSFPRGDRETQYF.

The rearrangement uses TRBV29-1 and TRBJ1-5; TCRdb outputs TRBD1, but without DNA this stays unchecked. This CDR3 has 15 amino acids. CDR1 SQVTM and CDR2 ANQGSEA come from the germline V gene. The CDR3 region is CSVEMRGGAGKPQHF.